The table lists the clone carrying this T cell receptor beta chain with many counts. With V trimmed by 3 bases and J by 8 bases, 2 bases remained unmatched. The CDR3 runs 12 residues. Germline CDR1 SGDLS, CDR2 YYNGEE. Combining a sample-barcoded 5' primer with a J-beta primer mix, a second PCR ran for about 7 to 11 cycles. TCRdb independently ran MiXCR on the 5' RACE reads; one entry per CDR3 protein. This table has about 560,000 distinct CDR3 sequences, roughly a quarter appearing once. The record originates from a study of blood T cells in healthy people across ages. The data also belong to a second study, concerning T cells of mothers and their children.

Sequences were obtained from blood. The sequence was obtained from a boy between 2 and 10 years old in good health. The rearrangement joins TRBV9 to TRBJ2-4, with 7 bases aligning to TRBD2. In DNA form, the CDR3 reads TGTGCCAGCAGCGGGGGAGGGGACATTCAGTACTTC. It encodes CASSGGGDIQYF.